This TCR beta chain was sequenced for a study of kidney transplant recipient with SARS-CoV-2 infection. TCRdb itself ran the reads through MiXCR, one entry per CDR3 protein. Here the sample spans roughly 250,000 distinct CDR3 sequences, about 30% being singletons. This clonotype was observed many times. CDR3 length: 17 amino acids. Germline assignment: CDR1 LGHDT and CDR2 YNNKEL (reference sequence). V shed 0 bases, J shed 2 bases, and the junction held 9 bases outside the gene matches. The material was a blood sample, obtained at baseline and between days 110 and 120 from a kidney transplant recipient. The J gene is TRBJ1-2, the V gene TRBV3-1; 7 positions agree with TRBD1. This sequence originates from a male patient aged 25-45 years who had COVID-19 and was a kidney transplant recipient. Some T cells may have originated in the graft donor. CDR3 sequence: CASSQEGQGDGNYGYTF. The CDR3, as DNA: TGTGCCAGCAGCCAAGAAGGGCAGGGGGATGGGAACTATGGCTACACCTTC. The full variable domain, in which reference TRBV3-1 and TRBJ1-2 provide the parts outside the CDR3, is DTAVSQTPKYLVTQMGNDKSIKCEQNLGHDTMYWYKQDSKKFLKIMFSYNNKELIINETVPNRFSPKSPDKAHLNLHINSLELGDSAVYFCASSQEGQGDGNYGYTFGSGTRLTVV.